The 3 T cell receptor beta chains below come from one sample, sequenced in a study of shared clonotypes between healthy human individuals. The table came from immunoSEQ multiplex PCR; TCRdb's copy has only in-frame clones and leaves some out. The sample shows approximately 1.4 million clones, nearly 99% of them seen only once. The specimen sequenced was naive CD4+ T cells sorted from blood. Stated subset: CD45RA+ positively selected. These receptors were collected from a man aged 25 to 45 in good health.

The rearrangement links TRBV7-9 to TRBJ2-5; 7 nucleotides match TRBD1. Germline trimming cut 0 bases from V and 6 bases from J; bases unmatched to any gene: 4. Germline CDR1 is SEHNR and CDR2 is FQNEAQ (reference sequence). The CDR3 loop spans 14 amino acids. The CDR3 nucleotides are TGTGCCAGCAGCTTAGCGGCGAGGGGGCAGACCCAGTACTTC. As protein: CASSLAARGQTQYF.

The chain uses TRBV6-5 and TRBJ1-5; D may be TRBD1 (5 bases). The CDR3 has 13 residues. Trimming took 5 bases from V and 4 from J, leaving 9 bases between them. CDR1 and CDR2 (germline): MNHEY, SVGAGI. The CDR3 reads CASSRDWNQPQHF. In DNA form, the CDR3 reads TGTGCCAGCAGTCGGGACTGGAATCAGCCCCAGCATTTT.

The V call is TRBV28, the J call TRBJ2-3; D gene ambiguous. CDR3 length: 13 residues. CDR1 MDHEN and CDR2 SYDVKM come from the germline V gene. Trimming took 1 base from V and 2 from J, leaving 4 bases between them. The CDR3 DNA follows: TGTGCCAGCAGTTTATCCAACACAGATACGCAGTATTTT. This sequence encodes CASSLSNTDTQYF.